These 32 T cell receptor beta chains were sequenced from one sample in a study of cytotoxic CD8 clonotypes in ibrutinib-treated CLL. The data were produced by immunoSEQ multiplex PCR, yet TCRdb's version contains in-frame clones alone and is incomplete. Among 150,000 or so clones listed, around 84% were seen once. Sequenced material: PBMCs, taken after 36 months of ibrutinib treatment. These receptors all come from a human donor with chronic lymphocytic leukemia.

This chain uses TRBV7-2 with TRBJ2-7; D unresolved. CDR1 and CDR2 (germline): SGHTA, FQGNSA. Between the trimmed V and J ends, which lost 5 bases and 10 bases, there was a span of 12 bases. This CDR3 spans 11 amino acids. The CDR3 is CASSGWGVQYF. CDR3 DNA sequence: TGTGCCAGCAGCGGTTGGGGTGTCCAGTACTTC.

V is TRBV9 and J is TRBJ2-1, with D perhaps given as TRBD1 or TRBD2 (6 bases each). Germline CDR1 and CDR2: SGDLS and YYNGEE. The CDR3 is made up of 19 amino acids. Trimming pared 0 bases from V and 0 bases from J, leaving 19 bases between. The CDR3 DNA reads as TGTGCCAGCAGCGTAGCTGGTGGGGGCGGGACCCCCTCCTACAATGAGCAGTTCTTC. Amino acids: CASSVAGGGGTPSYNEQFF.

V and J are TRBV7-9 and TRBJ2-7; D may match TRBD1 or TRBD2 (6 bases each). The CDR3 extends over 14 amino acids. Germline assignment: CDR1 SEHNR and CDR2 FQNEAQ (reference sequence). In DNA form, the CDR3 reads TGTGTGGGGGGCACAGGAGGCAGAGAATACGAGCAGTACTTC. It yields the protein CVGGTGGREYEQYF.

This clone was detected only once. The V and J genes are TRBV5-1 and TRBJ2-5; the match to TRBD1 covers 7 bases. Germline CDR1 and CDR2: SGHRS and YFSETQ. With 4 bases clipped from V and 6 bases from J, the junction kept 15 bases outside the gene matches. This CDR3 is built from 16 residues. The chain's CDR3 is CASSPKQSGGSQTQYF. CDR3 sequence (DNA): TGCGCCAGCAGCCCGAAGCAATCAGGGGGTTCGCAGACCCAGTACTTC.

The chain recombines TRBV30 with TRBJ1-6, with D hard to call. CDR1 GTSNPN and CDR2 SVGIG come from the germline V gene (reference sequence). This CDR3 spans 13 amino acids. Trimming pared 5 bases from V and 7 bases from J, leaving 12 bases between. CDR3 amino acids: CAWDLLRNSPLHF. In DNA, the CDR3 is TGTGCCTGGGATCTACTGAGGAATTCACCCCTCCACTTT.

J is TRBJ2-3 and V is TRBV10-1; D is possibly TRBD2 (5 bases). Trimming pared 0 bases from V and 3 bases from J, leaving 7 bases between. The CDR3 has 14 residues. From germline, CDR1 is WNHNN and CDR2 SYGVQD (reference sequence). The CDR3 loop is CASSESTGTDTQYF. Written as DNA, the CDR3 is TGCGCCAGCAGTGAGTCAACGGGAACAGATACGCAGTATTTT.

This clone has a single count. The chain has TRBV5-1 and TRBJ2-5; 7 bases fit TRBD1. V was clipped by 0 bases and J by 2 bases; unmatched bases: 4. The CDR3 sequence is 15 residues long. Germline loops: CDR1 SGHRS, CDR2 YFSETQ. The CDR3 protein is CASSLAPGGQETQYF. CDR3 DNA: TGCGCCAGCAGCTTGGCCCCAGGGGGACAAGAGACCCAGTACTTC.

V gene TRBV4-2 combines with J gene TRBJ2-7; TRBD2 agrees at 11 bases. CDR1 and CDR2 from the germline V gene are LGHNA and YNFKEQ. V lost 5 bases to trimming and J lost 6 bases; unmatched junction nucleotides: 6. The CDR3 loop spans 14 amino acids. The CDR3 DNA reads as TGTGCCAGCAGCAATAGCGGGGGGGCCCTCGAGCAGTACTTC. It specifies CASSNSGGALEQYF.

The genes are TRBV5-1 and TRBJ1-6, with 10 bases matching TRBD1. With V trimmed by 4 bases and J by 9 bases, 4 bases remained unmatched. Germline CDR1 SGHRS, CDR2 YFSETQ. The CDR3 loop spans 14 amino acids. In DNA, the CDR3 is TGCGCCAGCAGCGAGGGACAGGGGAGTTCACCCCTCCACTTT. Translated: CASSEGQGSSPLHF.

J is TRBJ1-5 and V is TRBV30; tentative D call: TRBD1 (5 bases). CDR1 GTSNPN and CDR2 SVGIG come from the germline V gene (reference sequence). Trimming removed 3 bases from V and 2 bases from J, with 8 bases in between. The CDR3 contains 13 residues. This chain's CDR3 is CAWSLQGNQPQHF. DNA of the CDR3: TGTGCCTGGAGCTTACAGGGCAATCAGCCCCAGCATTTT.

The rearrangement links TRBV7-9 to TRBJ1-1; D remains unclear. V lost 3 bases, J lost 3 bases, and 8 bases lay in between. This CDR3 is 13 amino acids long. Germline assignment: CDR1 SEHNR and CDR2 FQNEAQ (reference sequence). CDR3 region: CASSFRQDTEAFF. DNA of the CDR3: TGTGCCAGCAGCTTCCGGCAGGACACTGAAGCTTTCTTT. Supplemented by reference TRBV7-9 and TRBJ1-1, the full variable domain reads DTGVSQNPRHKITKRGQNVTFRCDPISEHNRLYWYRQTLGQGPEFLTYFQNEAQLEKSRLLSDRFSAERPKGSFSTLEIQRTEQGDSAMYLCASSFRQDTEAFFGQGTRLTVV.

DNA for the CDR3: TGTGCCAGCAGCAGGACCGGGACGCTTTACGAGCAGTACTTC. Its protein is CASSRTGTLYEQYF. This chain links TRBV5-4 with TRBJ2-7; the D gene could be TRBD1 or TRBD2 (5 bases each). This CDR3 has 14 amino acids. V was trimmed by 4 bases and J by 4 bases, leaving 15 bases between them. CDR1 is SGHNT, CDR2 YYREEE, per germline (reference sequence).

This clone was detected only once. The chain couples TRBV18 to TRBJ2-1, with 11 positions matching TRBD1. Germline assignment: CDR1 KGHSH and CDR2 LQKENI. Unmatched junction bases numbered 3, after V lost 2 bases and J lost 3 bases. This CDR3 has 16 amino acids. The CDR3 region has the DNA TGTGCCAGCTCACCATCGGGGACAGGGGGCTACAATGAGCAGTTCTTC. Its protein is CASSPSGTGGYNEQFF.

CDR3 amino acids: CASSVLTSGSADTQYF. CDR3 bases: TGTGCCAGCAGCGTACTGACTAGCGGGAGTGCAGATACGCAGTATTTT. The chain combines TRBV9 with TRBJ2-3, with TRBD2 identical over 12 bases. The CDR3 has 16 amino acids. Germline V gene sequence: CDR1 SGDLS, CDR2 YYNGEE. The junction had 4 bases not matched to a gene; V was cut back by 1 base and J by 4 bases.

This clone was observed a single time. This rearrangement joins TRBV5-6 to TRBJ2-1; tentatively, D is TRBD1 (5 bases). The CDR3 is 17 residues long. Per the germline V gene, CDR1 is SGHDT and CDR2 is YYEEEE. Trimming left V 0 bases short and J 0 bases short, with 13 bases between. CDR3 in amino acids: CASSLAGSESSYNEQFF. The CDR3 coding sequence is TGTGCCAGCAGCTTGGCAGGGTCCGAGAGCTCCTACAATGAGCAGTTCTTC.

The rearrangement uses TRBV28 and TRBJ1-1; 11 nucleotides align to TRBD1. The CDR3 runs to 14 residues. With V trimmed by 6 bases and J by 8 bases, 8 bases remained unmatched. Germline loops: CDR1 MDHEN, CDR2 SYDVKM. The CDR3 coding sequence is TGTGCCAGCAGCCCGGGACAGGGGGTGTCCGAAGCTTTCTTT. Amino acid sequence: CASSPGQGVSEAFF.

The rearrangement joins TRBV9 to TRBJ1-4; 9 bases agree with TRBD1. The CDR3 covers 15 residues. The V gene's germline CDR1 is SGDLS and CDR2 YYNGEE. Trimming took 0 bases from V and 5 from J; bases not matched to a gene: 2. The CDR3 reads CASSVDGTGNEKLFF. Here the CDR3 DNA reads TGTGCCAGCAGCGTAGACGGGACAGGGAATGAAAAACTGTTTTTT.

The genes are TRBV5-6 and TRBJ1-3; maybe TRBD1 (5 bases). V lost 4 bases, J lost 0 bases, and 11 bases lay in between. This CDR3 spans 15 amino acids. Germline-derived CDR1 and CDR2 are SGHDT and YYEEEE. The CDR3 reads CASSRGRYSGNTIYF. The CDR3 bases are TGTGCCAGCAGCCGGGGACGGTACTCTGGAAACACCATATATTTT.

The CDR3 sequence is CASHLQGGDTEAFF. CDR3 nucleotide sequence: TGTGCCAGCCACCTACAGGGAGGGGACACTGAAGCTTTCTTT. The V gene is TRBV19, the J gene TRBJ1-1, with D perhaps matching TRBD1 (6 bases). V shed 9 bases and J shed 3 bases, with 17 bases lying between them. Germline values: CDR1 LNHDA, CDR2 SQIVND (reference sequence). This CDR3 has 14 amino acids.

The chain carries TRBV14 and TRBJ2-7; D gene unclear. V shed 2 bases and J shed 2 bases, with 13 bases lying between them. The length of the CDR3 is 15 residues. The germline CDR1 and CDR2 sequences are SGHDN and FVKESK. CDR3 in DNA: TGTGCCAGCAGCCAAAGGGCAGGTTTAGCCTACGAGCAGTACTTC. Its protein is CASSQRAGLAYEQYF.

This clone was observed a handful of times. This sequence joins TRBV27 and TRBJ1-4; D is uncertain. The CDR3 has 20 residues. Looked up from germline, CDR1 is MNHEY and CDR2 is SMNVEV (reference sequence). V was cut by 8 bases and J by 8 bases, with 36 bases left in between. As DNA, the CDR3 is TGTGCCAGCCGCCCTTCTGGACGACGGATAACGGAGGCCCCGCTCGAAAAACTGTTTTTT. Protein: CASRPSGRRITEAPLEKLFF.

This clone was seen more than once but under ten times. V gene TRBV6-6 combines with J gene TRBJ1-1, with a weak D call TRBD1 (5 bases). The CDR3 loop spans 16 amino acids. Germline CDR1 is MNHNY and CDR2 is SVGAGI (reference sequence). V lost 7 bases, J lost 3 bases, and 21 bases lay in between. CDR3 DNA sequence: TGTGCCAGCATTCTTCCCGCAGGGAGGAGGGACACTGAAGCTTTCTTT. Residues: CASILPAGRRDTEAFF.

This chain joins TRBV10-2 and TRBJ2-2, with 9 bases fitting TRBD1. Germline V CDR1 and CDR2: WSHSY, SAAADI. Trimming at V came to 6 bases and at J to 4 bases, leaving 30 bases not matched to a gene. The CDR3 covers 23 residues. The CDR3 protein is CASSPTGGARLGIGGRGTGELFF. CDR3 DNA sequence: TGCGCCAGCAGCCCTACAGGGGGCGCACGTCTAGGGATTGGCGGGAGAGGCACCGGGGAGCTGTTTTTT.

In DNA form, the CDR3 reads TGTGCCAGCAGCTTGGAGGGGGCTTCCTACGAGCAGTACTTC. Amino acid sequence: CASSLEGASYEQYF. This chain joins TRBV5-4 and TRBJ2-7; 7 bases agree with TRBD1. The CDR3 has 14 residues. Unmatched junction bases numbered 1, after V lost 0 bases and J lost 1 base. Per germline, CDR1 SGHNT and CDR2 YYREEE (reference sequence).

This clone has only a few counts. The rearrangement uses TRBV4-1 and TRBJ1-5, with D tentatively TRBD1 (5 bases). Trimming removed 0 bases from V and 7 bases from J, with 13 bases in between. Germline loops: CDR1 MGHRA, CDR2 YSYEKL. The CDR3 consists of 15 residues. CDR3 residues: CASSQDLASGQPQHF. The CDR3 DNA sequence: TGCGCCAGCAGCCAAGATCTGGCCTCAGGGCAGCCCCAGCATTTT.

This clone has only a few counts. This chain uses TRBV23-1 with TRBJ2-1; D is ambiguous. TRBV23-1 is an ORF, with its function uncertain. V was cut by 0 bases and J by 9 bases, with 6 bases left in between. The CDR3 totals 12 residues. The CDR3, as DNA: TGCGCCAGCAGTCAATCTAACACTGAGCAGTTCTTC. Its translation is CASSQSNTEQFF.

The chain recombines TRBV29-1 with TRBJ2-1, with 12 bases matching TRBD1. This CDR3 has 13 residues. The V and J ends lost 3 bases and 9 bases, in that order; junction bases with no gene match: 3. Germline V gives CDR1 SQVTM, CDR2 ANQGSEA. The CDR3 DNA sequence: TGCAGCGTTGAGGGGACAGGGGGCGCTGAGCAGTTCTTC. Protein: CSVEGTGGAEQFF.

The V gene is TRBV2, the J gene TRBJ1-5, with 8 positions matching TRBD1. Germline V gives CDR1 SNHLY, CDR2 FYNNEI. Trimming took 6 bases from V and 7 from J; bases not matched to a gene: 8. CDR3 length: 14 amino acids. The CDR3 coding sequence is TGTGCCAGCAGAGGTGACAGGGGTGGCCAGCCCCAGCATTTT. Amino acid sequence: CASRGDRGGQPQHF.

This sequence joins TRBV7-3 and TRBJ2-1; D possibly corresponds to TRBD2 (5 bases). There are 15 residues in the CDR3. CDR1 is SGHTA and CDR2 is FQGTGA in the germline V gene. V was clipped by 3 bases and J by 0 bases, with 9 bases between them. CDR3 bases: TGTGCCAGCAGCTTCCTAGCCGGCTCCTACAATGAGCAGTTCTTC. It translates to CASSFLAGSYNEQFF. Variable domain in full (rest from reference TRBV7-3 and TRBJ2-1): GAGVSQTPSNKVTEKGKYVELRCDPISGHTALYWYRQSLGQGPEFLIYFQGTGAADDSGLPNDRFFAVRPEGSVSTLKIQRTERGDSAVYLCASSFLAGSYNEQFFGPGTRLTVL.

In this sample, this clone turned up a few times. The sample contains more than one DNA sequence encoding this CDR3. The chain has TRBV5-4 and TRBJ2-7; D remains unclear. Germline CDR1 is SGHNT and CDR2 is YYREEE (reference sequence). CDR3 length: 12 amino acids. Trimming cost V 4 bases and J 3 bases, with 8 bases left between them. CDR3 bases: TGTGCCAGCAGCCTGGACGGCTACGAGCAGTACTTC. This codes for CASSLDGYEQYF.

The V call is TRBV5-1, the J call TRBJ2-7; possible D gene TRBD2, 7 bases. From germline, CDR1 is SGHRS and CDR2 YFSETQ. V lost 4 bases and J 6 bases, leaving 17 bases between the germline ends. CDR3 length equals 14 residues. The CDR3 sequence: CASSGGALVREQYF. DNA for the CDR3: TGCGCCAGCAGCGGGGGGGCCCTTGTGCGCGAGCAGTACTTC.

The chain couples TRBV10-3 to TRBJ2-1, with 12 bases identical to TRBD2. This CDR3 contains 17 residues. Germline V lookup: CDR1 ENHRY, CDR2 SYGVKD. Trimming at V came to 0 bases and at J to 0 bases, leaving 0 bases not matched to a gene. CDR3 region: CAISESTSGSSYNEQFF. For the CDR3, the DNA is TGTGCCATCAGTGAGTCGACTAGCGGGAGCTCCTACAATGAGCAGTTCTTC.